This is a list of T cell receptor beta chains from one sample in a study of blood T cell repertoires in COVID-19. Only in-frame clones appear in the TCRdb table, and some are missing; sequencing was by immunoSEQ multiplex PCR. Here the sample spans approximately 300,000 clones, about nine tenths being singletons. Sequenced sample: peripheral blood. Receptor source: a man aged 18 to 30 with active or convalescent COVID-19. Both conserved end residues are trimmed from each CDR3. Each record gives: J gene, D gene, V gene, CDR3 protein. A D gene is named only where the DNA matches it firmly.

TRBJ2-1,-,TRBV24-1,ATSRGKGNEQF
TRBJ1-5,-,TRBV6-5,ASSRLNQPQH
TRBJ1-5,-,TRBV19,ASLSRGGLLDSNQPQH
TRBJ1-5,TRBD1,TRBV4-1,ASSHGTVKGNQPQH
TRBJ1-3,TRBD1,TRBV20-1,SASAGQGGNTIY
TRBJ1-4,TRBD1,TRBV29-1,SATGMSGVLF
TRBJ1-1,-,TRBV6-2/TRBV6-3,ASSPPYTEAF
TRBJ1-2,-,TRBV10-3,AISDTGTNYGYT
TRBJ2-1,TRBD1,TRBV15,ATSSRDREDNEQF
TRBJ2-1,-,TRBV3-1/TRBV3-2,ASSLRPQRGWNEQF
TRBJ1-3,-,TRBV5-6,ASSPTALGERDTIY
TRBJ1-6,-,TRBV11-3,ASSLDRGSPLH
TRBJ2-2,-,TRBV29-1,SVESGVNTGELF
TRBJ2-1,TRBD2,TRBV27,ASRLGRVAGGPEQF
TRBJ2-7,-,TRBV6-5,ASSYSGRGYEQY
TRBJ2-3,TRBD2,TRBV7-6,ASSLDLPASGRTADTQY
TRBJ2-3,TRBD2,TRBV7-3,ASSLTGLAGADTQY
TRBJ1-2,TRBD1,TRBV4-1,ASSQMGQGNYGYT
TRBJ1-1,TRBD1,TRBV11-2,ASSPWTGDTEAF
TRBJ2-1,TRBD2,TRBV5-1,ASSFIITRGVSYNEQF
TRBJ2-7,-,TRBV28,ASSLLRREQY
TRBJ1-1,-,TRBV5-8,ASSLVRVSEAF
TRBJ2-7,TRBD2,TRBV18,ASSPLAGNYEQY
TRBJ1-6,-,TRBV24-1,ATRGPNSPLH
TRBJ1-5,-,TRBV21-1,ASSKVSREGNQPQH
TRBJ1-2,-,TRBV12-3/TRBV12-4,ASSLDPLEGYT
TRBJ2-1,-,TRBV18,ASSPRGSTYNEQF
TRBJ1-3,TRBD1,TRBV3-1/TRBV3-2,ASSLGTGTASGNTIY
TRBJ1-1,TRBD1,TRBV12-3/TRBV12-4,ASSRDRGTEAF
TRBJ2-3,TRBD2,TRBV24-1,ATSEPHLAGGSDTQY
TRBJ1-4,TRBD1,TRBV5-1,ASSPGTDGSEKLF
TRBJ2-1,-,TRBV27,ASSFGQYNEQF
TRBJ1-3,-,TRBV5-5,ASSPTGTKNTIY
TRBJ1-1,-,TRBV27,ASSFGGAMNTEAF
TRBJ2-7,-,TRBV27,ASSFAGLSYEQY
TRBJ1-2,-,TRBV28,ASSQNRLYGYT
TRBJ2-1,-,TRBV27,ASSLSRGNEQF
TRBJ1-5,-,TRBV7-9,ASSLGSQPQH
TRBJ2-2,-,TRBV19,ASSMGQGAGELF
TRBJ2-7,-,TRBV9,ASSAGGTGYEQY
TRBJ2-1,-,TRBV5-4,ASSLGLVAYNEQF
TRBJ1-5,-,TRBV4-1,ASSQERGYSNQPQH
TRBJ1-1,-,TRBV27,ASRTQGGGEAF
TRBJ2-7,-,TRBV15,ATSRRGGQYEQY
TRBJ1-2,TRBD1,TRBV7-9,ASSFNPTGRSYT
TRBJ2-7,-,TRBV6-5,ASRVTGDTEQY
TRBJ2-1,TRBD2,TRBV28,ASSHRSGSSYNEQF
TRBJ2-2,-,TRBV24-1,ATSDPVLNTGELF
TRBJ1-4,TRBD1,TRBV20-1,SASGGDSNEKLF
TRBJ1-3,TRBD1,TRBV3-1/TRBV3-2,ASSLSGGGNTIY
TRBJ1-1,TRBD1,TRBV2,ASSGGLGTGDTEAF
TRBJ2-1,TRBD2,TRBV2,ASSDGLAVFLQF
TRBJ1-1,-,TRBV27,ASSLPGREAF
TRBJ2-1,TRBD2,TRBV10-2,ASNPSGSSYNEQF